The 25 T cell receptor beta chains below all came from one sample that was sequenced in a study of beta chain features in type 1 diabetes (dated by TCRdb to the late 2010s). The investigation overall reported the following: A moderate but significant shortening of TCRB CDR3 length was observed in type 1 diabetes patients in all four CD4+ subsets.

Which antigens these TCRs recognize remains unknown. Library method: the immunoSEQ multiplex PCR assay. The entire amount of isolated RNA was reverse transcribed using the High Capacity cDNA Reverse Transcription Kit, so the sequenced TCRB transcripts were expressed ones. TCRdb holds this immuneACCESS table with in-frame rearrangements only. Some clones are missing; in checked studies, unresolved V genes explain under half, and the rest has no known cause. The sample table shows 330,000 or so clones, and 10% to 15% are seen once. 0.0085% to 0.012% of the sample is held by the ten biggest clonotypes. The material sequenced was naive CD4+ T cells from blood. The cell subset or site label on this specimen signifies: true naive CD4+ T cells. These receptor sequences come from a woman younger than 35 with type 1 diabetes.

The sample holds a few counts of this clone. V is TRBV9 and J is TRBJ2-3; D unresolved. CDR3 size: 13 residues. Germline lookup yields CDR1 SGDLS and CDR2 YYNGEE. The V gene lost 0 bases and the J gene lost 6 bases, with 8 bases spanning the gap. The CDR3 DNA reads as TGTGCCAGCAGCGTAGGCTCGAGTGATACGCAGTATTTT. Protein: CASSVGSSDTQYF.

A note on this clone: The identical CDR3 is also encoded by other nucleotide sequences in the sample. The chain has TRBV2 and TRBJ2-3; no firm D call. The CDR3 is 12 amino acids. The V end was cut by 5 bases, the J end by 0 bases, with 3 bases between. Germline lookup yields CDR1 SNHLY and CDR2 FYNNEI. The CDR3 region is CASSSSTDTQYF. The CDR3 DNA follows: TGTGCCAGCAGTTCTAGCACAGATACGCAGTATTTT.

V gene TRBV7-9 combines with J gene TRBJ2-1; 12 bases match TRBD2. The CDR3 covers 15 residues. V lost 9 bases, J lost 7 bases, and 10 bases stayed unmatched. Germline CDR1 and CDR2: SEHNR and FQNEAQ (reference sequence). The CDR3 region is CASTHRTSGINEQFF. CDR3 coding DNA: TGTGCCAGTACCCACCGGACTAGCGGGATAAATGAGCAGTTCTTC.

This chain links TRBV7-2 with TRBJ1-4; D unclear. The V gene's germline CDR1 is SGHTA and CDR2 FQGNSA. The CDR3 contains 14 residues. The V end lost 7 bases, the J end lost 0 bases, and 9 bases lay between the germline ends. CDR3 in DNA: TGTGCCAGCACCGGGTCAGCAACTAATGAAAAACTGTTTTTT. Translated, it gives CASTGSATNEKLFF.

The CDR3 here is CASSSSLTGELFF. The CDR3 DNA sequence: TGCGCCAGCAGCTCGTCCCTCACCGGGGAGCTGTTTTTT. The chain couples TRBV5-1 to TRBJ2-2; D not certain. Germline loops: CDR1 SGHRS, CDR2 YFSETQ. V was trimmed by 3 bases and J by 4 bases, leaving 7 bases between them. The CDR3 contains 13 residues.

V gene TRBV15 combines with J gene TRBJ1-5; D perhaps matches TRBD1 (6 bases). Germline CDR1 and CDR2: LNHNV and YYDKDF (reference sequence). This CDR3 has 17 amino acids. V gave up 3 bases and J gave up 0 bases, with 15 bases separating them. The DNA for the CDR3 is TGTGCCACCAGCAGGCTATATGGGGGCTATAGCAATCAGCCCCAGCATTTT. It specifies CATSRLYGGYSNQPQHF.

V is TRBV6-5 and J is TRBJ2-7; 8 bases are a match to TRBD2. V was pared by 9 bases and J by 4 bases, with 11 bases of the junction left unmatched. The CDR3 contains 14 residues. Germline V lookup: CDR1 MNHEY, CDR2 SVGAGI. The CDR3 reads CARRSAAGGYEQYF. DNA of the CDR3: TGTGCCAGGCGTTCCGCGGCGGGGGGTTACGAGCAGTACTTC.

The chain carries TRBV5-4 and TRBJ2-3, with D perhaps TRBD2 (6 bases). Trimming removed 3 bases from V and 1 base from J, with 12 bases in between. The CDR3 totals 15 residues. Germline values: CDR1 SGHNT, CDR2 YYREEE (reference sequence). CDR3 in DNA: TGTGCCAGCAGCTCCCGAGTAGCGGGCACAGATACGCAGTATTTT. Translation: CASSSRVAGTDTQYF.

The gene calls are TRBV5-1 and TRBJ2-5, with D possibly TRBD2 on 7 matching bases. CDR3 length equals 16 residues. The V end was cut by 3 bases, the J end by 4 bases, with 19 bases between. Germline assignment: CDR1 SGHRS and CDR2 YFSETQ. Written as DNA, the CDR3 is TGCGCCAGCAGCTGGCCCAGGGGAGGGGAAATAGAGACCCAGTACTTC. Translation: CASSWPRGGEIETQYF.

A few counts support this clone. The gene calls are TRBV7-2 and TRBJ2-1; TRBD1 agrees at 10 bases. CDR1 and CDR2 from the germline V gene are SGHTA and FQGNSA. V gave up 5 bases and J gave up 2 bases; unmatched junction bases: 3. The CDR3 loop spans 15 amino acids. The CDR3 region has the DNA TGTGCCAGCAGCGCCGGGACAGGGGCCTACAATGAGCAGTTCTTC. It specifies CASSAGTGAYNEQFF.

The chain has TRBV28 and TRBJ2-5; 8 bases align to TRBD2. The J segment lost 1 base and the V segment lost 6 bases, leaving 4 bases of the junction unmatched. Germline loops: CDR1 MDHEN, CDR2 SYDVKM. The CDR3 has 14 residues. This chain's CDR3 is CASSPGGGQETQYF. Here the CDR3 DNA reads TGTGCCAGCAGCCCCGGGGGGGGCCAAGAGACCCAGTACTTC.

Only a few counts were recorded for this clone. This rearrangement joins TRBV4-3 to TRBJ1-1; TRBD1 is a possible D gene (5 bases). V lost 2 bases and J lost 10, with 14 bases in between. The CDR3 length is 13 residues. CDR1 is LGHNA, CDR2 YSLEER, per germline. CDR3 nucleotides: TGCGCCAGCAGCCAAATTGGGGGGACGTCAGCTTTCTTT. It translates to CASSQIGGTSAFF.

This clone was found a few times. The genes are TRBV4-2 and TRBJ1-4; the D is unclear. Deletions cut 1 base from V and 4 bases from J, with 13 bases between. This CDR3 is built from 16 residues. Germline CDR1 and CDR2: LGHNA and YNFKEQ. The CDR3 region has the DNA TGTGCCAGCAGCCAAGCCGGACTTGTTAGTAATGAAAAACTGTTTTTT. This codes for CASSQAGLVSNEKLFF.

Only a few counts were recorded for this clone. CDR3 bases: TGCGCCAGCAGGAGGGACTCCGGGGATACGCAGTATTTT. Translating gives CASRRDSGDTQYF. This chain connects TRBV5-1 to TRBJ2-3; possibly TRBD2 for D (6 bases). Germline lookup yields CDR1 SGHRS and CDR2 YFSETQ. The CDR3 totals 13 residues. The germline V and J ends were trimmed by 5 bases and 6 bases, with 13 bases remaining between them.

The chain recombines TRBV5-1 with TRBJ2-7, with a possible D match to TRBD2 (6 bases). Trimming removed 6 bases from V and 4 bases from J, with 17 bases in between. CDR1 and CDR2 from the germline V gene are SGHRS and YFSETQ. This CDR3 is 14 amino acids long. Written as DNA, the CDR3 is TGCGCCAGCACCCGGGGCGGGATCAGGTACGAGCAGTACTTC. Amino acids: CASTRGGIRYEQYF.

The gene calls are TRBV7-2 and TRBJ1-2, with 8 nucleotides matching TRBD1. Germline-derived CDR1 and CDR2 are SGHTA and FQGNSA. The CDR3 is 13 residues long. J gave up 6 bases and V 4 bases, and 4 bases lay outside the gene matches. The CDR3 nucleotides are TGTGCCAGCAGCTGGACAGGGAAGAATGGCTACACCTTC. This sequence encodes CASSWTGKNGYTF. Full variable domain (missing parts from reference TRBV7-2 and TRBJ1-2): GAGVSQSPSNKVTEKGKDVELRCDPISGHTALYWYRQSLGQGLEFLIYFQGNSAPDKSGLPSDRFSAERTGGSVSTLTIQRTQQEDSAVYLCASSWTGKNGYTFGSGTRLTVV.

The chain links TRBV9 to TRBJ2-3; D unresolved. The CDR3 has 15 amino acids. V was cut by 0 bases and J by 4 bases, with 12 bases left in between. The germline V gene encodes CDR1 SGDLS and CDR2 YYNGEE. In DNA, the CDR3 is TGTGCCAGCAGCGTAGACGGGTTCGGCGCAGATACGCAGTATTTT. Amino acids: CASSVDGFGADTQYF.

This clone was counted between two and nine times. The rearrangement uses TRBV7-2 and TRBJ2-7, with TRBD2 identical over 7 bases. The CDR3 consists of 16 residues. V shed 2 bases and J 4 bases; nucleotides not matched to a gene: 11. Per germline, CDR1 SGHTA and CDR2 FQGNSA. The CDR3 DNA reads TGTGCCAGCAGCTTATTCCTCGGCGGGGGTGGGTACGAGCAGTACTTC. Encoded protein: CASSLFLGGGGYEQYF.

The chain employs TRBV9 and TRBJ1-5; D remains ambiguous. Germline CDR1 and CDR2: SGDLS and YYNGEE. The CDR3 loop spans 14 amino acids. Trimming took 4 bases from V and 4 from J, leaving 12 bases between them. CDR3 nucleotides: TGTGCCAGCAGCAACCTACCCTCTAATCAGCCCCAGCATTTT. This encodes CASSNLPSNQPQHF.

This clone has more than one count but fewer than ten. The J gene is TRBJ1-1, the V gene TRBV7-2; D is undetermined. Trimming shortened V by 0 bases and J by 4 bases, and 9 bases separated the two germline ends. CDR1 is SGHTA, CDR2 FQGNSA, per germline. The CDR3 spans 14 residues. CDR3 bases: TGTGCCAGCAGCTTAGCGCGTGGAGTCACTGAAGCTTTCTTT. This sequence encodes CASSLARGVTEAFF.

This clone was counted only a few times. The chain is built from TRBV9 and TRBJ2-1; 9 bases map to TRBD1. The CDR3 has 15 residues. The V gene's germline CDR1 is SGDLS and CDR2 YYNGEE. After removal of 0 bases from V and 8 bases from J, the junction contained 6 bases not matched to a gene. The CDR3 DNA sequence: TGTGCCAGCAGCGTAGGGGACAGGGATGTCCATGAGCAGTTCTTC. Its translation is CASSVGDRDVHEQFF.

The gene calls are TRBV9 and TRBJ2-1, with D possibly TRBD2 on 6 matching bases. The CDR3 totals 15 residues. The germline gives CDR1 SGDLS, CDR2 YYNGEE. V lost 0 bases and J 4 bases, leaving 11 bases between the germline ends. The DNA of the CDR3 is TGTGCCAGCAGCGTAGGGGGGGATACATACAATGAGCAGTTCTTC. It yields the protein CASSVGGDTYNEQFF.

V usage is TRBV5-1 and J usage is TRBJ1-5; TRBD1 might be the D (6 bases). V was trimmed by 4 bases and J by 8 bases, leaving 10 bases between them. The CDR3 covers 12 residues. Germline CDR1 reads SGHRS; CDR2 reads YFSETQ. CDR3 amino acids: CASSVSGEPQHF. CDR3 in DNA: TGCGCCAGCAGCGTCTCAGGGGAGCCCCAGCATTTT.

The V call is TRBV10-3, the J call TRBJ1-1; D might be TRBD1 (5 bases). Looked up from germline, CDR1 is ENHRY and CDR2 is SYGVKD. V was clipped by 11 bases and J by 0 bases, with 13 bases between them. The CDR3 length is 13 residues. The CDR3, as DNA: TGTGCCGCTGAGCGGGACTTGAACACTGAAGCTTTCTTT. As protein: CAAERDLNTEAFF.

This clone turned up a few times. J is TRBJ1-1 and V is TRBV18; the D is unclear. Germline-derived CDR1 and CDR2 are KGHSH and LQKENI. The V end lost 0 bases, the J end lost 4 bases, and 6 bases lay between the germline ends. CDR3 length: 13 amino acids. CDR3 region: CASSPPQATEAFF. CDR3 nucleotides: TGTGCCAGCTCACCACCTCAGGCCACTGAAGCTTTCTTT.